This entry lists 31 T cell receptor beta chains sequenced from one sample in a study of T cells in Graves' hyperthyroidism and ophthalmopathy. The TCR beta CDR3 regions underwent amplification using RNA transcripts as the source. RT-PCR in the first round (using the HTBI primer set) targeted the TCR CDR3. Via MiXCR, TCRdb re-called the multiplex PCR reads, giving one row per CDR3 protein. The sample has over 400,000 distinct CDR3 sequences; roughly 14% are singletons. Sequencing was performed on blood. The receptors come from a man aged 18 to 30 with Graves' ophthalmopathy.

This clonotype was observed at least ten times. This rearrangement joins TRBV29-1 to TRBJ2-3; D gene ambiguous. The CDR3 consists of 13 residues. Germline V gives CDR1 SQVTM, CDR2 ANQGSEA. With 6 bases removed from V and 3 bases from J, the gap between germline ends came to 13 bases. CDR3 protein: CSVVQPATDTQYF. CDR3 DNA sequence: TGCAGCGTCGTACAGCCTGCAACAGATACGCAGTATTTT.

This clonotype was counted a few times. The CDR3 DNA reads TGTGCCAGCAGTTTATCTGGGGGGCTGGGTGGAAACACCATATATTTT. Protein sequence: CASSLSGGLGGNTIYF. V and J are TRBV27 and TRBJ1-3; TRBD1 is a possible D gene (6 bases). V was trimmed by 0 bases and J by 3 bases, leaving 12 bases between them. Germline values: CDR1 MNHEY, CDR2 SMNVEV (reference sequence). The CDR3 is made up of 16 amino acids.

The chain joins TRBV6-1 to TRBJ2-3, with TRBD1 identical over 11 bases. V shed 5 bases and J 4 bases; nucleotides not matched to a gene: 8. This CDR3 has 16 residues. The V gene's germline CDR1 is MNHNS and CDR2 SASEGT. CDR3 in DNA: TGTGCCAGCAGTTCCGGACAGGGGGCGGGGGCAGATACGCAGTATTTT. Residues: CASSSGQGAGADTQYF.

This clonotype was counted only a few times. The CDR3 coding sequence is TGTGCCAGTAGTATAGGTCAGCGGGACTACGAGCAGTACTTC. Translated: CASSIGQRDYEQYF. This rearrangement joins TRBV19 to TRBJ2-7; 7 nucleotides match TRBD2. This CDR3 contains 14 residues. Germline CDR1 and CDR2: LNHDA and SQIVND (reference sequence). Trimming at V came to 1 base and at J to 3 bases, leaving 3 bases not matched to a gene.

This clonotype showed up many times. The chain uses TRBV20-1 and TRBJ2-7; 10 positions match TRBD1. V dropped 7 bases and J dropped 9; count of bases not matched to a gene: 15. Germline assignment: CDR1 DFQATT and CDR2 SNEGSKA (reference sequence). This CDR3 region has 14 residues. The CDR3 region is CSGMQGTGALAQYF. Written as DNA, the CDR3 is TGCAGTGGCATGCAAGGGACAGGGGCTTTGGCGCAGTACTTC.

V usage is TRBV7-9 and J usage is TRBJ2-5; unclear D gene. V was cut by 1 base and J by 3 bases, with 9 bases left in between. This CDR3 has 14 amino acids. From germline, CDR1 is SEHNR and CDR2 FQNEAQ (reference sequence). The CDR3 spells CASSLDFGKETQYF. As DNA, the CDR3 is TGTGCCAGCAGCTTAGATTTTGGGAAAGAGACCCAGTACTTC. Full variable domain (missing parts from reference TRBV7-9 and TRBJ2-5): DTGVSQNPRHKITKRGQNVTFRCDPISEHNRLYWYRQTLGQGPEFLTYFQNEAQLEKSRLLSDRFSAERPKGSFSTLEIQRTEQGDSAMYLCASSLDFGKETQYFGPGTRLLVL.

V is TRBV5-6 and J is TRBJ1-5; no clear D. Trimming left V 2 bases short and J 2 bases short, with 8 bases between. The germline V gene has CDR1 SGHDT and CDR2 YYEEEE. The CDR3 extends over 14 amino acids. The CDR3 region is CASSFRSGNQPQHF. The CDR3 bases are TGTGCCAGCAGCTTTCGTTCTGGCAATCAGCCCCAGCATTTT.

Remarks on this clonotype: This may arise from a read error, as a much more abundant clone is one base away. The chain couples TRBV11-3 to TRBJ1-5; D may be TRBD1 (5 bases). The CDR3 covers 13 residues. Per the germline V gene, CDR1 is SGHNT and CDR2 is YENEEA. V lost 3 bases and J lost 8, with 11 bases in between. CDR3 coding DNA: TGTGCCAGCAGCTTCGGGACCAGCGAGCCCCAGCATTTT. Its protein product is CASSFGTSEPQHF.

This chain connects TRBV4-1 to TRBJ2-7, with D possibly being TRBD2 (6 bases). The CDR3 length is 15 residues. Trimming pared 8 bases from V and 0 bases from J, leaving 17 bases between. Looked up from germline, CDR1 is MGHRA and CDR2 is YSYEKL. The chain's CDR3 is CASSFWGTGSYEQYF. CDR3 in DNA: TGCGCCAGCTCCTTTTGGGGGACTGGCTCCTACGAGCAGTACTTC.

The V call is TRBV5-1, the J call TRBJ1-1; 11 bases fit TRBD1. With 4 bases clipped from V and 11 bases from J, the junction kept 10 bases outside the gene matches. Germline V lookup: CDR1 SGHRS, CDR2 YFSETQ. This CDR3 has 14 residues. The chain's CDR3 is CASSMGQGVMRAFF. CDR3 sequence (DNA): TGCGCCAGCAGCATGGGACAGGGGGTGATGAGGGCTTTCTTT.

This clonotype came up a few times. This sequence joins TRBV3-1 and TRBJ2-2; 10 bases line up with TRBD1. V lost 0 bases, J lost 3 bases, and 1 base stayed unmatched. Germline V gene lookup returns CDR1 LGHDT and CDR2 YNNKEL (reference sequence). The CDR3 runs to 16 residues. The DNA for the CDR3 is TGTGCCAGCAGCCAAGAGGGACAGGGGTACACCGGGGAGCTGTTTTTT. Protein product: CASSQEGQGYTGELFF.

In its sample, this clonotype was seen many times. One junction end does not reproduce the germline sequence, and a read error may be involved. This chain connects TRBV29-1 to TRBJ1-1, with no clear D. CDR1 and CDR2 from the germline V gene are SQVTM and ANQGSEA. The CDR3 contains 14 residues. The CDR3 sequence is CSVVGLHMNAEAFF. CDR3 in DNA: TGCAGCGTTGTAGGGCTCCATATGAACGCTGAAGCTTTCTTT.

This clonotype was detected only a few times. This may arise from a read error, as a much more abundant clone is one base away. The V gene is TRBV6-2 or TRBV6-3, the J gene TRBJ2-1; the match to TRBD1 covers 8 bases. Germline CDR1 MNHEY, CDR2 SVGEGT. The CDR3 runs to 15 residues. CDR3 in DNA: TGTGCCAGCAGTGGTCGACAGGGGATGCACAATGAGCAGCTCTTC. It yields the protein CASSGRQGMHNEQLF.

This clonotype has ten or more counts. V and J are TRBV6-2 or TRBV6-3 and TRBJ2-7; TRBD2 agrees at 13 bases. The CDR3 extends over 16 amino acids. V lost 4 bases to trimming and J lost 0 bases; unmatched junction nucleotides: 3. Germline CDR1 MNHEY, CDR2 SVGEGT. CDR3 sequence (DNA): TGTGCCAGCAGTTTTGGGACTAGCGGGGCCTCCTACGAGCAGTACTTC. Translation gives CASSFGTSGASYEQYF.

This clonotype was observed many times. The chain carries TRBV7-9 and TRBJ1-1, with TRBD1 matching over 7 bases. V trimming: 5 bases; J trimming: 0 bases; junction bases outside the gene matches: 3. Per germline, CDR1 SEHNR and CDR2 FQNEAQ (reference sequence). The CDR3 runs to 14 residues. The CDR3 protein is CASSAQGMNTEAFF. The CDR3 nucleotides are TGTGCCAGCAGCGCACAGGGGATGAACACTGAAGCTTTCTTT.

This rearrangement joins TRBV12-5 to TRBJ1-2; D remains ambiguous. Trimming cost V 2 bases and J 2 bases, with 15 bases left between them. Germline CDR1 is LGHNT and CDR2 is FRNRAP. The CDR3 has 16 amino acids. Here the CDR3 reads CASGLIIEGLNYGYTF. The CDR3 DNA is TGTGCTAGTGGTTTGATCATAGAAGGCCTAAACTATGGCTACACCTTC. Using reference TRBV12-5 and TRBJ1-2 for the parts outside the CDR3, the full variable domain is DARVTQTPRHKVTEMGQEVTMRCQPILGHNTVFWYRQTMMQGLELLAYFRNRAPLDDSGMPKDRFSAEMPDATLATLKIQPSEPRDSAVYFCASGLIIEGLNYGYTFGSGTRLTVV.

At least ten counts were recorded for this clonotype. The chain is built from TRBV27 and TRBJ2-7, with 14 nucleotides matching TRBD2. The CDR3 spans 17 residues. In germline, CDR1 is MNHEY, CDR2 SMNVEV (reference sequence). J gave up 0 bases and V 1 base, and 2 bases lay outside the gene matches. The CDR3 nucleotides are TGTGCCAGCAGTTTATGGGGACTAGCGGGAGCCTCCTACGAGCAGTACTTC. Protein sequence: CASSLWGLAGASYEQYF.

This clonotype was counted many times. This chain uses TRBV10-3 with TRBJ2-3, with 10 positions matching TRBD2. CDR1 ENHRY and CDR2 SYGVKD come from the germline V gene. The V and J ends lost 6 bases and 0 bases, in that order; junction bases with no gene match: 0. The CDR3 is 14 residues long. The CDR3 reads CAIRTSGSTDTQYF. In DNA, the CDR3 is TGTGCCATCAGGACTAGCGGGAGCACAGATACGCAGTATTTT.

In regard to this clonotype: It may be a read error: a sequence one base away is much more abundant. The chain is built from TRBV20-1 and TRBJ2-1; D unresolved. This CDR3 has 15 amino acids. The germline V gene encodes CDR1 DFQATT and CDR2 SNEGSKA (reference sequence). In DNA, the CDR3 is TGCAGTGCTAGAGATGAGAGCGTATCTTCCAATGAGCAGCTCTTC. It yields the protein CSARDESVSSNEQLF.

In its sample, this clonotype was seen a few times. The CDR3 DNA reads TGTGCCAGCAGTTCTCTCATAGCGGGGGGGCCTACAGATACGCAGTATTTT. Protein sequence: CASSSLIAGGPTDTQYF. The rearrangement joins TRBV12-3 or TRBV12-4 to TRBJ2-3; 11 nucleotides line up with TRBD2. The V segment lost 4 bases and the J segment 3 bases; nucleotides outside the gene matches: 9. This CDR3 comprises 17 residues.

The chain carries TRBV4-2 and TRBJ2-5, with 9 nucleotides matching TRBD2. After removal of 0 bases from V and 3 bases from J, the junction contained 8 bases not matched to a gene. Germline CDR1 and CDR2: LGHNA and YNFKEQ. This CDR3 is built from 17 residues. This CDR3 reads CASSQDPAGGGEETQYF. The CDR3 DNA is TGTGCCAGCAGCCAAGATCCAGCGGGGGGCGGAGAAGAGACCCAGTACTTC.

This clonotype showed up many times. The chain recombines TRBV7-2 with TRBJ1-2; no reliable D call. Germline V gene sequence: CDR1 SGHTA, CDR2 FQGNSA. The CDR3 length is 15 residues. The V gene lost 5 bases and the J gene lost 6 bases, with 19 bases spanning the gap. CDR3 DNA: TGTGCCAGCAGCGCCTTGACGTCGGGTGGGCATGGCTACACCTTC. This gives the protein CASSALTSGGHGYTF.

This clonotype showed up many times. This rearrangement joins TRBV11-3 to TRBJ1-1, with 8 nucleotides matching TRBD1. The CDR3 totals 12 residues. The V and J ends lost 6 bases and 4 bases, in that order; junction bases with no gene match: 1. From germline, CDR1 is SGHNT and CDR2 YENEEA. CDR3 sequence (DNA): TGTGCCAGCAGTCAGGGGGCCACTGAAGCTTTCTTT. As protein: CASSQGATEAFF.

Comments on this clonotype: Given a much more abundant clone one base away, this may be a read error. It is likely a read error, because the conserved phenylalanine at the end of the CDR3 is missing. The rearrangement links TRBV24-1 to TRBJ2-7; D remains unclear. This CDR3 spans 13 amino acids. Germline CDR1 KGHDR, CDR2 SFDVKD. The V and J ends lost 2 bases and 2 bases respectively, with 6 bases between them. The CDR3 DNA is TGTGCCACCAGTGATTCAAACACCTACGAGCAGTACCTC. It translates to CATSDSNTYEQYL.

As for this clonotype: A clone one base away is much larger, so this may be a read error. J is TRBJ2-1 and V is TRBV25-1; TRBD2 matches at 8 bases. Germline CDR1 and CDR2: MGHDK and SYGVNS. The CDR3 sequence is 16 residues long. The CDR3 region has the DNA TGTGCCAGCAGTGAATTAGCGGGACTGGGGATCGATGAGCAGTCCTTC. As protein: CASSELAGLGIDEQSF. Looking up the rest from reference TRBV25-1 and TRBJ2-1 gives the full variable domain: EADIYQTPRYLVIGTGKKITLECSQTMGHDKMYWYQQDPGMELHLIHYSYGVNSTEKGDLSSESTVSRIRTEHFPLTLESARPSHTSQYLCASSELAGLGIDEQSFGPGTRLTVL.

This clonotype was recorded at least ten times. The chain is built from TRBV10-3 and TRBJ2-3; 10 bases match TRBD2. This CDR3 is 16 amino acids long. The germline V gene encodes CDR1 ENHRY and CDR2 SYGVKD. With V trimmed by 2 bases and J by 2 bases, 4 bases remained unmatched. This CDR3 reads CAISEPSGRDTDTQYF. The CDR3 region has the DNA TGTGCCATCAGTGAGCCAAGCGGGAGGGACACAGATACGCAGTATTTT.

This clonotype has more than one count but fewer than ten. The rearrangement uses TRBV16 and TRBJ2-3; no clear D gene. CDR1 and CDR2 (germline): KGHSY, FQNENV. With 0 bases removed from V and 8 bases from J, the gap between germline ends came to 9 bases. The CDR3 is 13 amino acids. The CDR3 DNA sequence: TGTGCCAGCAGCCAATCGACCGGCGGTACGCAGTATTTT. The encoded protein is CASSQSTGGTQYF.

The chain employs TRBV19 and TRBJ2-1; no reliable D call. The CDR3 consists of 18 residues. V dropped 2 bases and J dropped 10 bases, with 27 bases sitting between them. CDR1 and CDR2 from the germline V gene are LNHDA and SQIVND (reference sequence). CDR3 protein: CASSIKGMNTMSTNEQFF. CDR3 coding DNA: TGTGCCAGTAGTATAAAGGGTATGAACACAATGAGCACGAACGAGCAGTTCTTC.

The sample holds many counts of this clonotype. CDR3 nucleotide sequence: TGTGCCAGCAGTGAGCGAGGGGAAAGCAATCAGCCCCAGCATTTT. As protein: CASSERGESNQPQHF. This chain joins TRBV6-1 and TRBJ1-5, with TRBD1 as a possible D gene (5 bases). V was shortened by 3 bases and J by 1 base, with 10 bases between the two germline ends. Germline CDR1 MNHNS, CDR2 SASEGT. CDR3 length: 15 residues.

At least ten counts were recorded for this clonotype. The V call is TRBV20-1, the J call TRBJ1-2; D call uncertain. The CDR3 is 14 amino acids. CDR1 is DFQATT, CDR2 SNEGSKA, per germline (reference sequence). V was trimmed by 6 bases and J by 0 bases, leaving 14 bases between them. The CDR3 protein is CSAPESNTNYGYTF. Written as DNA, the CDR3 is TGCAGTGCCCCGGAAAGCAACACTAACTATGGCTACACCTTC.

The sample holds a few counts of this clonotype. The CDR3 nucleotides read TGCGCCAGCAAGCGGGGGGGCCGAGATACGCAGTATTTT. Protein: CASKRGGRDTQYF. J is TRBJ2-3 and V is TRBV10-2, with TRBD2 matching 10 bases. Germline CDR1 reads WSHSY; CDR2 reads SAAADI. The junction had 3 bases not matched to a gene; V was cut back by 7 bases and J by 5 bases. The CDR3 contains 13 residues.